This T cell receptor beta chain was recovered during a study of identical twins. A single record per CDR3 protein comes from TCRdb applying MiXCR to the 5' RACE reads. In the table there are approximately 700,000 distinct CDR3 sequences, 6.1% of which are singletons. In its sample, this clonotype was seen many times. The antigen is not known. General study results and limits: Beta out-of-frame sequences showed weaker excess sharing between twins. Partial confounding of zero-insertion analyses by invariant MAIT and iNKT cells was possible.

In germline, CDR1 is SGHRS, CDR2 YFSETQ. V was trimmed by 0 bases and J by 4 bases, leaving 11 bases between them. The CDR3 length is 14 residues. The clonotype comes from a man aged 18-30 years in good health. The chain uses TRBV5-1 and TRBJ2-7; D is uncertain. Sequenced material: naive T cells sorted from blood. CDR3 amino acids: CASSLDNPSYEQYF. The CDR3 bases are TGCGCCAGCAGCTTGGACAACCCTTCGTACGAGCAGTACTTC.